This T cell receptor beta chain was obtained from a study of shared clonotypes between healthy human individuals. As defined, naive CD8 cells were CD45RO-negative and positively selected for CCR7, with terminally differentiated effector memory CD45RA+ cells excluded. This CDR3 spans 12 amino acids. With 4 bases removed from V and 8 bases from J, the gap between germline ends came to 11 bases. Germline V gene sequence: CDR1 SEHNR, CDR2 FQNEAQ (reference sequence). Assay used: immunoSEQ multiplex PCR; TCRdb lists only in-frame clones, some missing. The sample lists approximately 2,200,000 clones, roughly 91% occurring once.

Sequenced material: naive CD8+ T cells from PBMCs. The sequence was obtained from a man younger than 35 in good health. Some clones in this sample may be carry-over from other donors' samples. The rearrangement links TRBV7-9 to TRBJ1-1; D uncertain. The CDR3 protein is CASSSWVLEAFF. The CDR3 DNA reads as TGTGCCAGCAGCTCATGGGTCCTGGAAGCTTTCTTT.